The 18 T cell receptor beta chains reported below all come from one sample, sequenced in a study of T cells in Graves' hyperthyroidism and ophthalmopathy. Amplification of TCR beta CDR3 regions was performed using RNA transcripts as template. In the first-round RT-PCR of the TCR CDR3, the HTBI primer set was used. MiXCR, applied by TCRdb to the multiplex PCR reads, yields one record per CDR3 protein. Of over 650,000 distinct CDR3 sequences in the sample, less than 45% were seen once. What was sequenced was peripheral blood or thyroid tissue (not recorded which). These receptors were collected from an adult man with Graves' disease, either hyperthyroidism or ophthalmopathy (not recorded which).

In nucleotides, the CDR3 is TGCAGCGTTGAACTCCAGGGGGTGAACACCGGGGAGCAGTACTTC. Its protein product is CSVELQGVNTGEQYF. J is TRBJ2-7 and V is TRBV29-1; 7 bases align to TRBD1. CDR3 size: 15 residues. After removal of 2 bases from V and 7 bases from J, the junction contained 14 bases not matched to a gene. The germline CDR1 and CDR2 sequences are SQVTM and ANQGSEA.

The rearrangement joins TRBV10-3 to TRBJ1-4, with 7 bases lining up with TRBD1. With V trimmed by 4 bases and J by 7 bases, 12 bases remained unmatched. Looked up from germline, CDR1 is ENHRY and CDR2 is SYGVKD. The CDR3 covers 16 residues. The CDR3 is CAISGGVGGRGEKLFF. The CDR3 DNA reads TGTGCCATCAGTGGGGGTGTAGGGGGCCGAGGTGAAAAACTGTTTTTT.

This CDR3 reads CASSFRERGVYEQYF. The CDR3 DNA follows: TGTGCCAGCAGCTTCCGTGAGAGAGGGGTCTACGAGCAGTACTTC. The chain employs TRBV7-9 and TRBJ2-7, with D perhaps assigned TRBD1 or TRBD2 (5 bases each). The CDR3 loop spans 15 amino acids. Germline-derived CDR1 and CDR2 are SEHNR and FQNEAQ (reference sequence). Trimming removed 3 bases from V and 3 bases from J, with 15 bases in between.

This clonotype was found a few times. The CDR3 coding sequence is TGCAGCGTTGAATCAGGCAGGGCTGAAAAACTGTTTTTT. Amino acid sequence: CSVESGRAEKLFF. This sequence joins TRBV29-1 and TRBJ1-4; TRBD1 is a possible D gene (5 bases). Germline CDR1 is SQVTM and CDR2 is ANQGSEA. CDR3 length: 13 residues. Trimming left V 2 bases short and J 7 bases short, with 11 bases between. Based on the CDR3 plus reference TRBV29-1 and TRBJ1-4, the full variable domain is SAVISQKPSRDICQRGTSLTIQCQVDSQVTMMFWYRQQPGQSLTLIATANQGSEATYESGFVIDKFPISRPNLTFSTLTVSNMSPEDSSIYLCSVESGRAEKLFFGSGTQLSVL.

This clonotype was observed a handful of times. DNA of the CDR3: TGTGCCACTGGGGCTGACGCGGGACATCGGAACTATGGCTACACCTTC. It encodes CATGADAGHRNYGYTF. The V gene is TRBV7-9, the J gene TRBJ1-2; D may be TRBD1 (6 bases). There are 16 residues in the CDR3. Germline V lookup: CDR1 SEHNR, CDR2 FQNEAQ (reference sequence). The V and J ends lost 10 bases and 2 bases respectively, with 23 bases between them.

The chain combines TRBV7-6 with TRBJ1-2, with 8 bases that match TRBD1. This CDR3 is built from 15 residues. Germline trimming cut 6 bases from V and 0 bases from J; bases unmatched to any gene: 6. Germline V gives CDR1 SGHVS, CDR2 FNYEAQ. CDR3 in DNA: TGTGCCAGCAGTATGGACAGGGTTACTAACTATGGCTACACCTTC. Translation gives CASSMDRVTNYGYTF.

As to this clonotype: This sequence may be a read error, since a much larger clone differs from it by one base. The rearrangement links TRBV7-8 to TRBJ2-7, with 11 bases identical to TRBD2. The J call is doubtful: the DNA matches TRBJ2-5 better. This CDR3 comprises 14 residues. CDR1 is SGHVS, CDR2 FQNEAQ, per germline. Written as DNA, the CDR3 is TGTGCCAGCAGCATGGGACTAGCGGAACAGACCCAGTACTTC. Its translation is CASSMGLAEQTQYF.

The chain uses TRBV2 and TRBJ1-4, with 8 bases identical to TRBD1. J lost 3 bases, V lost 8 bases, and 8 bases had no gene match. Germline values: CDR1 SNHLY, CDR2 FYNNEI. The CDR3 consists of 15 residues. The CDR3 sequence is CASLVTGASNEKLFF. For the CDR3, the DNA is TGTGCCAGCTTAGTGACAGGGGCGTCTAATGAAAAACTGTTTTTT.

V usage is TRBV12-3 or TRBV12-4 and J usage is TRBJ1-6, with TRBD1 as a possible D gene (6 bases). The CDR3 spans 14 residues. The V gene lost 3 bases and the J gene lost 8 bases, with 11 bases spanning the gap. The CDR3 loop is CASSFRRGHSPLHF. CDR3 DNA sequence: TGTGCCAGCAGTTTTCGCAGGGGTCATTCACCCCTCCACTTT.

There are a few counts of this clonotype. The chain joins TRBV7-9 to TRBJ2-5; D is undetermined. V lost 3 bases and J lost 3, with 11 bases in between. This CDR3 comprises 14 residues. CDR1 is SEHNR and CDR2 is FQNEAQ in the germline V gene (reference sequence). The DNA for the CDR3 is TGTGCCAGCAGCTTCTTTAGTGTAAAAGAGACCCAGTACTTC. Translated: CASSFFSVKETQYF.

The genes are TRBV25-1 and TRBJ1-2, with 8 positions matching TRBD1. CDR3 length equals 15 residues. The V gene's germline CDR1 is MGHDK and CDR2 SYGVNS. The J segment lost 8 bases and the V segment lost 4 bases, leaving 12 bases of the junction unmatched. This CDR3 reads CASSGQGRPSFGYTF. Written as DNA, the CDR3 is TGTGCCAGCAGTGGACAGGGGCGACCCTCTTTCGGCTACACCTTC.

The V and J genes are TRBV15 and TRBJ1-2; no clear D. Germline CDR1 and CDR2: LNHNV and YYDKDF (reference sequence). The CDR3 runs to 15 residues. The V end was cut by 0 bases, the J end by 7 bases, with 15 bases between. CDR3 protein: CATSRDLGVTAGYTF. In nucleotides, the CDR3 is TGTGCCACCAGCAGAGATCTTGGGGTTACGGCTGGCTACACCTTC.

Concerning this clonotype itself: At one end the junction does not follow the germline gene, possibly because of a read error. J is TRBJ2-7 and V is TRBV19, with 8 bases that match TRBD2. The CDR3 length is 14 residues. Germline CDR1 LNHDA, CDR2 SQIVND (reference sequence). Here the CDR3 reads CATRAGDYSSEQYF. The CDR3 bases are TGTGCCACCCGAGCGGGAGACTATTCCTCCGAGCAGTACTTC.

This clonotype was seen once. At one boundary the junction diverges from the germline segment, which might be a read error. V and J are TRBV25-1 and TRBJ1-1, with D uncertain. CDR3 size: 17 residues. CDR1 is MGHDK and CDR2 is SYGVNS in the germline V gene. Here the CDR3 DNA reads TGTGCCAGCAGTTACTCGATTAGAGGGAGGGTGAAGACTGAAGCTTTCTTT. This gives the protein CASSYSIRGRVKTEAFF. Looking up the rest from reference TRBV25-1 and TRBJ1-1 gives the full variable domain: EADIYQTPRYLVIGTGKKITLECSQTMGHDKMYWYQQDPGMELHLIHYSYGVNSTEKGDLSSESTVSRIRTEHFPLTLESARPSHTSQYLCASSYSIRGRVKTEAFFGQGTRLTVV.

This clonotype was seen a handful of times. J is TRBJ1-5 and V is TRBV7-9; the D gene is possibly TRBD1 (6 bases). The CDR3 spans 17 residues. The germline V and J ends were trimmed by 3 bases and 7 bases, with 22 bases remaining between them. Germline values: CDR1 SEHNR, CDR2 FQNEAQ (reference sequence). CDR3 in DNA: TGTGCCAGCAGCTTGGGTGGGGGCAGGGGATTTGGACAGCCCCAGCATTTT. Translation: CASSLGGGRGFGQPQHF.

This chain joins TRBV7-6 and TRBJ1-1; 8 bases map to TRBD1. Germline trimming cut 1 base from V and 3 bases from J; bases unmatched to any gene: 7. The CDR3 covers 16 residues. CDR1 is SGHVS and CDR2 is FNYEAQ in the germline V gene. CDR3 sequence: CASSLDPGGADTEAFF. The CDR3 nucleotides are TGTGCCAGCAGCTTAGACCCAGGGGGCGCAGACACTGAAGCTTTCTTT.

The chain uses TRBV5-4 and TRBJ1-1; TRBD1 matches at 8 bases. Losses at the gene ends were 1 base for V and 7 bases for J; bases not matched to a gene: 9. Germline lookup yields CDR1 SGHNT and CDR2 YYREEE (reference sequence). This CDR3 spans 15 amino acids. The CDR3, as DNA: TGTGCCAGCAGCTTGTCTTGGACAGGGAACTATGAAGCTTTCTTT. Encoded protein: CASSLSWTGNYEAFF. Complete variable domain (other parts from reference TRBV5-4 and TRBJ1-1): ETGVTQSPTHLIKTRGQQVTLRCSSQSGHNTVSWYQQALGQGPQFIFQYYREEENGRGNFPPRFSGLQFPNYSSELNVNALELDDSALYLCASSLSWTGNYEAFFGQGTRLTVV.

This clonotype has at least ten counts. The V call is TRBV7-8, the J call TRBJ1-5; no reliable D call. This CDR3 contains 14 residues. Germline values: CDR1 SGHVS, CDR2 FQNEAQ. Trimming stripped 1 base from V and 0 bases from J, with 4 bases between. The CDR3: CASSLGYSNQPQHF. CDR3 DNA sequence: TGTGCCAGCAGCTTAGGGTATAGCAATCAGCCCCAGCATTTT.